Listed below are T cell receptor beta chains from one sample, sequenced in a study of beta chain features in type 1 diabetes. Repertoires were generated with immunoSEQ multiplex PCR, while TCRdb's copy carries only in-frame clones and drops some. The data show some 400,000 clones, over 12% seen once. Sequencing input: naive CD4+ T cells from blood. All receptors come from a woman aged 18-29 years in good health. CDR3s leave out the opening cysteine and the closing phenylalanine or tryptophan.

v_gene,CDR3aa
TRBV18,ASSVQGGGYEQY
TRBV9,ASSPRLEEQY
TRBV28,ASSLEVFSGNTIY
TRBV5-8,ASSNKPGGTEAF
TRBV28,ASSPGGRDGTGELF
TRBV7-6,ASSFPQGPHEQY
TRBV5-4,ASTMRTSKETQY
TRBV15,ATGTLNTGELF
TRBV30,AWSPGYEQY
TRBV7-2,ASRQGNRPEAF
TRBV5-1,ASTQQGWGEKLF
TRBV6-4,ASSPDRSYGYT
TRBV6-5,ASSRTGANVLT
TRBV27,ATRGTGGYGYT
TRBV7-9,ASSLTSVFTDTQY
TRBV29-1,SVHPDGQAQH
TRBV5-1,ASSFGGLAGEETQY
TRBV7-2,ASSWTGYEQY
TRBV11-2,ASSVRGESSYEQY
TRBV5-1,ASSKGQGQQPQH
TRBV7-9,ASSIPTARESSYNEQF
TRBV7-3,ASSRTGTSDLQY